This record concerns one TCR beta chain sequence. Patients at the Seattle site were enrolled during active infection and followed longitudinally. The data belong to a study of blood T cell repertoires in COVID-19. Study context: Nucleic acid was either cDNA or gDNA, and it came from T cells, B-cell-depleted T cells, or PBMCs.

After removal of 4 bases from V and 11 bases from J, the junction contained 5 bases not matched to a gene. Per germline, CDR1 LNHDA and CDR2 SQIVND (reference sequence). This CDR3 spans 13 amino acids. Produced via immunoSEQ multiplex PCR; TCRdb's table is partial and in-frame only. The sample carries approximately 65,000 clones, about 90% recorded once. The chain has TRBV19 and TRBJ1-6; 7 nucleotides match TRBD1. Material for sequencing was peripheral blood. This clonotype originated in a man aged 50 to 59 with COVID-19, enrolled during active disease. CDR3 in DNA: TGTGCCAGTAGTACCGCAGGGGGGACACCCCTCCACTTT. As protein: CASSTAGGTPLHF.